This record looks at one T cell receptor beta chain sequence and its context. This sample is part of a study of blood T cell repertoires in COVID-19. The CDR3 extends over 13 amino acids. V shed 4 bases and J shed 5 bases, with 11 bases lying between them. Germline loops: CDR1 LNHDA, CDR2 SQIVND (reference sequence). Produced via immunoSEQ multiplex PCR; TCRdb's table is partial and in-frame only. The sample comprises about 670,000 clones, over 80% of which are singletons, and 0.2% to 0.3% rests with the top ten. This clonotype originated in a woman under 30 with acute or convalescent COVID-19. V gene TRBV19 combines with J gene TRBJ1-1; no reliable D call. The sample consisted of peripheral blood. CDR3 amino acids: CASSSQAGTEAFF. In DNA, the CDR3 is TGTGCCAGTAGTAGTCAGGCGGGGACTGAAGCTTTCTTT.